Presented here are 19 T cell receptor beta chains from one specimen sequenced in a study of blood T cell repertoires in COVID-19. The assay was immunoSEQ multiplex PCR, and TCRdb's table has in-frame clones only and misses some. Among some 220,000 clones, around 80% were seen once, and the ten largest hold about 13%. Sample: peripheral blood. The origin of the receptors is a human donor in a cohort sampled during active COVID-19.

The genes are TRBV10-3 and TRBJ2-1; D uncertain. The germline V gene has CDR1 ENHRY and CDR2 SYGVKD. The CDR3 has 15 amino acids. Trimming stripped 3 bases from V and 0 bases from J, with 9 bases between. CDR3 sequence: CAISDGVRSYNEQFF. The CDR3 nucleotides are TGTGCCATCAGTGATGGAGTGCGCTCCTACAATGAGCAGTTCTTC.

This clone came up once. Other DNA sequences in this sample translate to the same CDR3. This chain links TRBV7-3 with TRBJ2-1; D gene uncertain. In germline, CDR1 is SGHTA, CDR2 FQGTGA. V dropped 2 bases and J dropped 0 bases, with 5 bases sitting between them. The CDR3 contains 14 residues. The CDR3 sequence is CASSLSSSYNEQFF. The CDR3 DNA is TGTGCCAGCAGCTTATCGAGCTCCTACAATGAGCAGTTCTTC.

This chain connects TRBV5-4 to TRBJ2-5, with 16 bases aligning to TRBD2. CDR3 length: 16 residues. The V segment lost 2 bases and the J segment 4 bases; nucleotides outside the gene matches: 2. Germline values: CDR1 SGHNT, CDR2 YYREEE (reference sequence). CDR3 coding DNA: TGTGCCAGCAGCTTTGGGACTAGCGGGAGGGGAGAGACCCAGTACTTC. Its translation is CASSFGTSGRGETQYF.

For the CDR3, the DNA is TGTGCCAGCAGCACGCAGGGGGGTGAAAAACTGTTTTTT. It yields the protein CASSTQGGEKLFF. V and J are TRBV7-2 and TRBJ1-4; TRBD1 matches 7 bases. The J segment lost 7 bases and the V segment lost 5 bases, leaving 4 bases of the junction unmatched. The length of the CDR3 is 13 residues. CDR1 and CDR2 from the germline V gene are SGHTA and FQGNSA.

The chain recombines TRBV29-1 with TRBJ1-1; 7 bases map to TRBD1. The germline gives CDR1 SQVTM, CDR2 ANQGSEA. V shed 7 bases and J 1 base; nucleotides not matched to a gene: 6. The CDR3 length is 13 residues. The CDR3 sequence: CSGVKGANTEAFF. The CDR3 nucleotides read TGCAGCGGCGTCAAGGGGGCGAACACTGAAGCTTTCTTT.

Regarding this clone: In the same sample, other DNA sequences code for this CDR3. This chain links TRBV18 with TRBJ2-3; D is uncertain. V was pared by 6 bases and J by 2 bases, with 9 bases between. The CDR3 is 13 amino acids. Germline V CDR1 and CDR2: KGHSH, LQKENI. CDR3 coding DNA: TGTGCCAGCTCCCCCCTAAACACAGATACGCAGTATTTT. Residues: CASSPLNTDTQYF.

The chain uses TRBV6-2 or TRBV6-3 and TRBJ2-2; D is possibly TRBD2 (6 bases). V was trimmed by 4 bases and J by 0 bases, leaving 6 bases between them. Germline-derived CDR1 and CDR2 are MNHEY and SVGEGT. CDR3 length: 14 amino acids. CDR3 DNA: TGTGCCAGCAGTTGGGGGGCGAACACCGGGGAGCTGTTTTTT. It translates to CASSWGANTGELFF.

The V and J genes are TRBV21-1 and TRBJ2-7; the tabulated D call, TRBD2, remains unverified against the DNA. TRBV21-1 is termed a pseudogene. The CDR3 runs to 12 residues. CDR3 bases: TGTGCCGATCCCCGGGACTGCTACGAGCAGTACTTC. This gives the protein CADPRDCYEQYF.

A few counts support this clone. The V gene is TRBV30, the J gene TRBJ1-6; D gene uncertain. The germline V gene encodes CDR1 GTSNPN and CDR2 SVGIG (reference sequence). Trimming left V 1 base short and J 7 bases short, with 17 bases between. The CDR3 covers 16 residues. CDR3 coding DNA: TGTGCCTGGAGTGGTCCCCCGGCAGGTGTAAATTCACCCCTCCACTTT. Its translation: CAWSGPPAGVNSPLHF. Supplemented by reference TRBV30 and TRBJ1-6, the full variable domain reads SQTIHQWPATLVQPVGSPLSLECTVEGTSNPNLYWYRQAAGRGLQLLFYSVGIGQISSEVPQNLSASRPQDRQFILSSKKLLLSDSGFYLCAWSGPPAGVNSPLHFGNGTRLTVT.

This chain joins TRBV2 and TRBJ1-5; D ambiguous. V was cut by 3 bases and J by 0 bases, with 9 bases left in between. This CDR3 has 15 amino acids. Germline V gene data show CDR1 as SNHLY and CDR2 as FYNNEI. CDR3 residues: CASSDQVLSNQPQHF. DNA for the CDR3: TGTGCCAGCAGTGACCAGGTACTTAGCAATCAGCCCCAGCATTTT.

This chain connects TRBV28 to TRBJ2-4; no clear D gene. Trimming pared 5 bases from V and 3 bases from J, leaving 11 bases between. CDR1 and CDR2 (germline): MDHEN, SYDVKM. The CDR3 covers 14 residues. CDR3 in amino acids: CASSGRKGKNIQYF. The CDR3 bases are TGTGCCAGCAGTGGGCGAAAAGGCAAAAACATTCAGTACTTC.

This clone was seen only a few times. The V call is TRBV5-1, the J call TRBJ2-7, with TRBD1 matching 9 bases. This CDR3 spans 14 amino acids. Germline CDR1 and CDR2: SGHRS and YFSETQ. Germline trimming cut 3 bases from V and 3 bases from J; bases unmatched to any gene: 4. Here the CDR3 DNA reads TGCGCCAGCAGCTGGACGGGACAGGGCTACGAGCAGTACTTC. Its translation is CASSWTGQGYEQYF.

This chain links TRBV5-1 with TRBJ2-7, with a weak D call TRBD1 (6 bases). Germline V gene lookup returns CDR1 SGHRS and CDR2 YFSETQ. The CDR3 length is 14 residues. Trimming took 0 bases from V and 3 from J, leaving 10 bases between them. The CDR3 reads CASSLAGAGYEQYF. The DNA for the CDR3 is TGCGCCAGCAGCTTGGCAGGGGCCGGCTACGAGCAGTACTTC. Drawing the rest from reference TRBV5-1 and TRBJ2-7, the complete variable domain is KAGVTQTPRYLIKTRGQQVTLSCSPISGHRSVSWYQQTPGQGLQFLFEYFSETQRNKGNFPGRFSGRQFSNSRSEMNVSTLELGDSALYLCASSLAGAGYEQYFGPGTRLTVT.

The chain combines TRBV29-1 with TRBJ2-1, with a weak D call TRBD1 (5 bases). V was cut by 4 bases and J by 6 bases, with 10 bases left in between. Per germline, CDR1 SQVTM and CDR2 ANQGSEA. The CDR3 has 12 amino acids. In DNA form, the CDR3 reads TGCAGCGTTGTAGGGGTAGGCAATGAGCAGTTCTTC. It codes for CSVVGVGNEQFF.

The chain couples TRBV4-2 to TRBJ2-2; tentatively, D is TRBD1 (6 bases). CDR1 LGHNA and CDR2 YNFKEQ come from the germline V gene. Deletions cut 4 bases from V and 4 bases from J, with 13 bases between. The CDR3 is 15 amino acids. The CDR3 region is CASSLSGVFTGELFF. The CDR3 DNA reads TGTGCCAGCAGCCTCTCAGGGGTCTTCACCGGGGAGCTGTTTTTT.

V and J are TRBV27 and TRBJ1-4; 8 nucleotides line up with TRBD1. J lost 5 bases, V lost 5 bases, and 7 bases had no gene match. CDR3 length: 15 amino acids. In germline, CDR1 is MNHEY, CDR2 SMNVEV (reference sequence). The CDR3: CASSPLDRGNEKLFF. The CDR3 DNA is TGTGCCAGCAGTCCCCTAGACAGGGGAAATGAAAAACTGTTTTTT.

This chain links TRBV4-1 with TRBJ1-1; D is unresolved. The CDR3 runs to 16 residues. The V gene's germline CDR1 is MGHRA and CDR2 YSYEKL. Trimming shortened V by 0 bases and J by 11 bases, and 22 bases separated the two germline ends. The CDR3 loop reads CASSQDHGVAALFAFF. In DNA form, the CDR3 reads TGCGCCAGCAGCCAAGATCATGGTGTGGCGGCACTGTTTGCTTTCTTT.

The chain recombines TRBV5-4 with TRBJ2-2; 8 positions match TRBD2. V shed 4 bases, J shed 5 bases, and the junction held 7 bases outside the gene matches. The CDR3 spans 15 residues. Germline CDR1 and CDR2: SGHNT and YYREEE (reference sequence). The CDR3 sequence is CASSRGSGETGELFF. CDR3 nucleotide sequence: TGTGCCAGCAGCCGAGGTAGCGGGGAAACCGGGGAGCTGTTTTTT.

The chain carries TRBV19 and TRBJ2-5; 11 nucleotides line up with TRBD2. The CDR3 runs 15 residues. V lost 5 bases, J lost 5 bases, and 7 bases stayed unmatched. Germline CDR1 is LNHDA and CDR2 is SQIVND (reference sequence). CDR3 coding DNA: TGTGCCAGTAGTCGGGACCGACTAGCGGGGGAGACCCAGTACTTC. Encoded protein: CASSRDRLAGETQYF.